This TCR beta chain derives from a study of human thymus T cells. The source of the thymus tissue was resections taken during corrective heart surgery. The sample donors, healthy Finnish infants, were having corrective surgery for congenital heart defects. Clones were read by immunoSEQ multiplex PCR, and TCRdb kept only the in-frame ones, dropping some. Among roughly 130,000 clones, over 85% were seen once, and the ten largest hold around 0.025%. This CDR3 spans 16 amino acids. After removal of 5 bases from V and 1 base from J, the junction contained 6 bases not matched to a gene. CDR1 and CDR2 (germline): MNHNY, SVGAGI (reference sequence). With respect to this clone: The antigen is not known.

Broader study findings: An apparent bias in V and J gene usage was seen in thymic and blood repertoires. Unrelated individuals were reported by related research to share highly overlapping thymic repertoires.

The chain combines TRBV6-6 with TRBJ2-5; 11 bases agree with TRBD1. This clonotype was obtained from a boy under three years old with a congenital heart defect but otherwise immunologically healthy. Specimen: thymus tissue. The CDR3 region is CASSPGTGGLQETQYF. The CDR3 DNA is TGTGCCAGCAGTCCCGGGACAGGGGGGCTCCAAGAGACCCAGTACTTC.